The subject of this entry is one T cell receptor (beta chain). Its cognate antigen has yet to be identified. Base qualities are not provided; no much larger clone lies one nucleotide away. This sample was taken from a study of shared clonotypes between healthy human individuals (TCRdb year 2020). Regarding the complete study: The cohort included a few men and a couple of women between 18 and 49 years of age. Libraries were prepared and TCR repertoires were sequenced by different laboratories using diverse techniques, in order to increase sequencing depth and limit assay-specific biases. Leukapheresis yielded between about 0.8 and 8.9 billion PBMCs per donor. To estimate repertoire size and how much clonotypes are shared between individuals, the study performed deep sequencing of blood TCR repertoires from about five healthy adults. For each donor, CD4 naive and CD4 memory were each run on three plates, CD8 naive on two plates, and CD8 memory on one plate. Overall study results and their limits: Estimated clonotype richness was generally larger for naive than for memory subsets. The small number of donors limited the genetic and exposure-history diversity represented. About 5% of naive CD4, 3% to 4% of naive CD8, approximately 2.2% of memory CD4, and 0.4% of memory CD8 clonotypes were shared across several donors. Pairwise subsampling led to the expectation that sequencing depth would affect the degree of clonotype sharing among donors. Higher generation probabilities were observed for clonotypes shared by all four sorted-subset donors than for non-shared clonotypes. Even with the large sequencing depth, rarefaction of the sorted-subset datasets indicated that sequencing was incomplete. Sampling was limited to blood, and TCR repertoires in tissue likely differ from TCR repertoires in blood.

The germline V end is reduced by 6 bases and the J end by 5 bases; junction bases left unmatched: 3. CDR1 and CDR2 are read off the germline V gene (reference sequence) as MNHEY and SMNVEV. The CDR3 sequence holds 12 residues, the cysteine and phenylalanine included. Only the CDR3 portion is preserved as DNA: 36 bases, with reading frame beginning at the first base. Using the deep immunoSEQ assay, multiplex PCR amplified TCR CDR3 regions from genomic DNA. Extracted genomic DNA from each cell subset was spread evenly across all wells of several immunoSEQ 96-well plates, with each plate serving as a replicate. For sorted subsets, around 0.2 ug genomic DNA, equal to some 28,000 T cell genomes, was loaded into each replicate PCR. Purified libraries were measured with a Qubit 3.0 fluorometer, size-checked on a Bioanalyzer 2100, and measured again with the KAPA Library Quantification kit. A separate single-read 150-cycle Illumina NextSeq 550 flow cell was used to sequence each immunoSEQ 96-well plate. For the original study's pipeline: Because the immunoSEQ output included only junctional sequences and no quality scores, the filtering could not be the same as the filtering used for full-length reads. To assign V/J genes and CDR3, sequences were annotated using PyIR, a Python wrapper for IgBLAST v1.9, with IMGT germline references. Reads were removed for weak V/J assignments (E-value above 1e-6), missing CDR3, stop codons, out-of-frame junctions, or ambiguous translated residues. A V3J clonotype was defined by an identical inferred V gene, J gene, and CDR3 amino acid sequence. Percentage overlap between repertoires was calculated by dividing the number of shared unique clonotypes by the size of the smaller repertoire. Three approaches were used to assess repertoire richness: RTK rarefaction, the Chao1 estimator, and Recon v2.1 estimates of unobserved clonotypes. For all TCRbeta clonotypes obtained by the gDNA method from four donors, generation probabilities were computed with OLGA. The clones in this table, taken by TCRdb from immuneACCESS, are in-frame only. Not every clone is retained; where verified, under half of the shortfall comes from an unresolved V gene, and the cause of the rest is unknown. The DNA gave D and trimming, while V, J and clone size come from that table. Counted in this sample were roughly 2,000,000 clones; about 95% of them appeared once. The top ten hold 0.95% to 1.5% of the sample.

CD8 naive samples were CD45RO-negative cells positively selected for CCR7, giving a CD45RA+CCR7+ population that excluded TemRA cells. The donors were healthy, HIV-negative adults who had no recently reported acute infections or vaccinations. Every donor was a Caucasian adult residing in Nashville, Tennessee, USA. Blood was obtained by leukapheresis, after which PBMCs were separated by Ficoll-Histopaque density gradient centrifugation and cryopreserved in liquid nitrogen vapor phase. Analytical flow cytometry was used to check the purity and quantity of every magnetically sorted T cell population. Genomic DNA was isolated from every sorted fraction and measured by UV absorbance on a Nanodrop 2000c.

The V and J genes are TRBV27 and TRBJ2-7; 8 central bases correspond to TRBD2. This TCR derives from a man aged 18 to 35 in good health. The sample comprised naive CD8+ T cells sorted from blood. The intended sense of this specimen's cell subset or site label: CD45RA+CCR7+. CDR3 reads: CASRRGGNEQYF. The bases are TGTGCCAGCAGACGGGGGGGAAACGAGCAGTACTTC.